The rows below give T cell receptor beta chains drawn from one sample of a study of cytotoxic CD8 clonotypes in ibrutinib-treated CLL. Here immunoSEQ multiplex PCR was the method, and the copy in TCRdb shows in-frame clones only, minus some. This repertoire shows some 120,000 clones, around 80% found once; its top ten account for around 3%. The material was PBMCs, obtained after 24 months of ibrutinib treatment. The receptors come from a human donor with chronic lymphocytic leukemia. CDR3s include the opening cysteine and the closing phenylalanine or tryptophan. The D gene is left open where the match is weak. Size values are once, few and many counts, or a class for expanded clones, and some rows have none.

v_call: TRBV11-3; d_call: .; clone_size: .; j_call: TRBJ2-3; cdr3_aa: CASSLRGHHTDTQYF; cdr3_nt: TGTGCCAGCAGCTTAAGGGGACACCACACAGATACGCAGTATTTT
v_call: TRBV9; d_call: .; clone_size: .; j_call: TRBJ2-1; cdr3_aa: CASSVAFNEQFF; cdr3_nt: TGTGCCAGCAGCGTGGCGTTTAATGAGCAGTTCTTC
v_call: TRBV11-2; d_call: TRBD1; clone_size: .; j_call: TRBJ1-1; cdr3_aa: CATKRIPGQSIEAFF; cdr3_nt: TGTGCCACCAAGAGAATACCGGGACAGTCTATTGAAGCTTTCTTT
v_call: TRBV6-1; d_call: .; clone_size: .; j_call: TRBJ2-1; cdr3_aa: CASSEVGGASYNEQFF; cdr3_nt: TGTGCCAGCAGTGAAGTCGGGGGAGCCTCCTACAATGAGCAGTTCTTC
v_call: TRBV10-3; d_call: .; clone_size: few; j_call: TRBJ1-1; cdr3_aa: CAISESWGDTEAFF; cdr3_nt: TGTGCCATCAGTGAGTCCTGGGGAGACACTGAAGCTTTCTTT
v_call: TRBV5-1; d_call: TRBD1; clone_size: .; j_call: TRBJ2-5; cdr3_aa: CASSRGQGNQETQYF; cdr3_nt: TGCGCCAGCAGCAGGGGACAGGGGAACCAAGAGACCCAGTACTTC
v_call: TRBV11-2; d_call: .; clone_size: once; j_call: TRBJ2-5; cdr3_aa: CASSLEVGRRPQYF; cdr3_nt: TGTGCCAGCAGCTTAGAAGTGGGCAGACGGCCCCAGTACTTC
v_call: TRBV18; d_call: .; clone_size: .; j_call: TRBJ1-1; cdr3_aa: CASSPTGTNTEAFF; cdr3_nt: TGTGCCAGCTCCCCGACAGGAACGAACACTGAAGCTTTCTTT
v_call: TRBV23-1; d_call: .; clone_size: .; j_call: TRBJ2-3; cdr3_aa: CASSRRKGTDTQYF; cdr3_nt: TGCGCCAGCAGTCGGAGGAAGGGGACAGATACGCAGTATTTT
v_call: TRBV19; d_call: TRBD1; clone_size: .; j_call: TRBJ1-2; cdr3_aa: CASSIGTGYSYGYTF; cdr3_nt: TGTGCCAGTAGTATCGGGACAGGGTATTCCTATGGCTACACCTTC
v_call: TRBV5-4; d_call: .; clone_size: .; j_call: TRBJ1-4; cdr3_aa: CASSQDRRTEELFF; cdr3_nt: TGCGCCAGCAGCCAAGACCGGAGGACAGAGGAACTGTTTTTT
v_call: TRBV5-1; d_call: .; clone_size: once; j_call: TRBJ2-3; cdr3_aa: CASSLEDTQYF; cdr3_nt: TGCGCCAGCAGCTTAGAAGATACGCAGTATTTT
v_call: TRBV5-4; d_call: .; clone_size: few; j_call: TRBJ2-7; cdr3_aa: CASSSGRVYEQYF; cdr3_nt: TGTGCCAGCAGCTCGGGACGGGTGTACGAGCAGTACTTC
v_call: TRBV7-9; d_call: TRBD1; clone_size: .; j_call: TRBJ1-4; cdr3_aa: CASSQDRGLTNEKLFF; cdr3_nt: TGTGCCAGCAGCCAGGACAGGGGGCTGACTAATGAAAAACTGTTTTTT
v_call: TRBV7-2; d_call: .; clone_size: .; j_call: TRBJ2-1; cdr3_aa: CASSQTTTGPSLVF; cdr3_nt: TGTGCCAGCAGCCAAACCACAACAGGTCCCTCGCTGGTCTTC
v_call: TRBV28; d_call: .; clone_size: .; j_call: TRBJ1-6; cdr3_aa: CASSTGYNSPLHF; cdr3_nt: TGTGCCAGCTCAACGGGGTATAATTCACCCCTCCACTTT
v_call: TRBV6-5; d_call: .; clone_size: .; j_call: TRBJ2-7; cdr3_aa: CASLNHVGFYEQYF; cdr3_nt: TGTGCCAGCTTAAATCACGTGGGGTTCTACGAGCAGTACTTC
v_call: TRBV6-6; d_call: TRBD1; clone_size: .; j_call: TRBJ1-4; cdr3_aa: CASSYYGQGDEKLFF; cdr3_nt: TGTGCCAGCAGTTACTACGGACAGGGGGATGAAAAACTGTTTTTT
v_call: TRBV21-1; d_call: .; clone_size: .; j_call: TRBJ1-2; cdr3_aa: CASFPSTVQKGYGYTF; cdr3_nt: TGTGCCAGCTTCCCTTCGACAGTTCAAAAAGGCTATGGCTACACCTTC
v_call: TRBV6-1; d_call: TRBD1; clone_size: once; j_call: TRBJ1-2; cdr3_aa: CASSDRQGRYGYTF; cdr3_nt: TGTGCCAGCAGTGACCGACAGGGACGCTATGGCTACACCTTC
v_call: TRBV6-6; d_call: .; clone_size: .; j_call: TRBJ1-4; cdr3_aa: CASRRQENEKLFF; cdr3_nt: TGTGCCAGCAGACGACAGGAAAATGAAAAACTGTTTTTT
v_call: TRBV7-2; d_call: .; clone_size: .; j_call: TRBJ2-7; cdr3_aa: CASSLEGASATLGDEQYF; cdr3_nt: TGTGCCAGCAGCTTAGAAGGGGCTAGCGCGACCCTGGGGGACGAGCAGTACTTC
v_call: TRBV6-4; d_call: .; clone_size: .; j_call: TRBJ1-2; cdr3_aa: CASSAGAGFAYGYTF; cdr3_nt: TGTGCCAGCAGTGCGGGGGCCGGGTTTGCCTATGGCTACACCTTC
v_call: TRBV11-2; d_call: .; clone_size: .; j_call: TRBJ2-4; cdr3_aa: CASSPGAGVTKNIQYF; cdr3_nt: TGTGCCAGCAGTCCCGGGGCAGGGGTTACCAAAAACATTCAGTACTTC
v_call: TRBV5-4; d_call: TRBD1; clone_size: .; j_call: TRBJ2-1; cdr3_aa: CASSSGQGTYNEQFF; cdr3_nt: TGTGCCAGCAGCTCGGGACAGGGCACCTACAATGAGCAGTTCTTC
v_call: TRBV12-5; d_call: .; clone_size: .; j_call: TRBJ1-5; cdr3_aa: CASGFDTTKSPQHF; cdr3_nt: TGTGCTAGTGGTTTTGACACTACAAAGTCGCCCCAGCATTTT
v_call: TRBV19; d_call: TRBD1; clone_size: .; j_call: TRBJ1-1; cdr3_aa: CASSLQGALTEAFF; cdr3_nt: TGTGCCAGTAGTCTACAGGGGGCACTCACTGAAGCTTTCTTT
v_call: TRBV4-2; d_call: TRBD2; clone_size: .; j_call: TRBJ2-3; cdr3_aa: CASSHLTSGGRTDTQYF; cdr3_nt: TGTGCCAGCAGCCACCTCACTAGCGGGGGGCGCACAGATACGCAGTATTTT
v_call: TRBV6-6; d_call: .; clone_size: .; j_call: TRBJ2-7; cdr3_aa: CASKEAYEQYF; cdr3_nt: TGTGCCAGCAAAGAAGCGTACGAGCAGTACTTC
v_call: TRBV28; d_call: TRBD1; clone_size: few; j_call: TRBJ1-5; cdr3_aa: CASQGTASSPQHF; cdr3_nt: TGTGCCTCCCAGGGGACAGCATCATCACCCCAGCATTTT
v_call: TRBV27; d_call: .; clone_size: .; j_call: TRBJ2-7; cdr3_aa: CASMGRFYEQYF; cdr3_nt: TGTGCCAGCATGGGCAGATTCTACGAGCAGTACTTC
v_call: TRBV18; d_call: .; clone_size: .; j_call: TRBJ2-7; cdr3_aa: CASSPDGAYEQYF; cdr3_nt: TGTGCCAGCTCACCGGACGGTGCCTACGAGCAGTACTTC
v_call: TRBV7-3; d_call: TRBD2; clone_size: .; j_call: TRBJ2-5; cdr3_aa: CASSLSGGALETQYF; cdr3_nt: TGTGCCAGCAGCTTAAGCGGGGGGGCCCTTGAGACCCAGTACTTC
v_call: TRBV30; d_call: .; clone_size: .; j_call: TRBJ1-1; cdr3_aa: CAWSRQGIEAFF; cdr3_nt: TGTGCCTGGAGCAGGCAGGGAATAGAAGCTTTCTTT
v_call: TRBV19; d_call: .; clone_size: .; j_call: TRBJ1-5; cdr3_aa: CARPLTGAFQPQHF; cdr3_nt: TGTGCAAGACCACTAACGGGGGCATTTCAGCCCCAGCATTTT
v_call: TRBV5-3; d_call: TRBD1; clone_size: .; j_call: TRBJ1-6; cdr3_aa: CARSSLDRTGPLHF; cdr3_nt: TGTGCCAGAAGCTCATTGGACAGGACGGGACCCCTCCACTTT
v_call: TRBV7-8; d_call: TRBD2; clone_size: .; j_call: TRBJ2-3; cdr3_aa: CATGPSGATDTQYF; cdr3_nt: TGTGCCACCGGACCCAGCGGGGCTACAGATACGCAGTATTTT
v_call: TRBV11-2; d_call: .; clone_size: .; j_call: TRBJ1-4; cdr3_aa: CASSLDIGQSGKLFF; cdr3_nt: TGTGCCAGCAGCTTAGACATTGGGCAGTCTGGAAAACTGTTTTTT
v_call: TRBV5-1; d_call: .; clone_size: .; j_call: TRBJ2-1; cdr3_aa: CASCREPSSYNEQFF; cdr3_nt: TGCGCCAGCTGCCGAGAGCCGAGCTCCTACAATGAGCAGTTCTTC
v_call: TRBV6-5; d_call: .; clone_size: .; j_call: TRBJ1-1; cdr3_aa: CASSYSITNTEAFF; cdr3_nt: TGTGCCAGCAGTTACTCGATAACTAACACTGAAGCTTTCTTT
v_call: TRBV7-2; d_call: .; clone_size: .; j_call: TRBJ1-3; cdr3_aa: CASSLGGNTIYF; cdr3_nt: TGTGCCAGCAGCTTGGGTGGAAACACCATATATTTT
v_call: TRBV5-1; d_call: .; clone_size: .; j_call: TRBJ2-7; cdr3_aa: CASSLDNSYEQYF; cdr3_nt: TGCGCCAGCAGCCTGGACAACTCCTACGAGCAGTACTTC
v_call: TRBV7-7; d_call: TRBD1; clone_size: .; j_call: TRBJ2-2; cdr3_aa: CASSRRTGHGELFF; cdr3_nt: TGTGCCAGCAGCCGGCGGACAGGGCACGGGGAGCTGTTTTTT
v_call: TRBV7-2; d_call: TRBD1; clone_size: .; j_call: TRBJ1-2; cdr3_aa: CASSSGQGAYGYTF; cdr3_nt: TGTGCCAGCAGTTCCGGACAGGGCGCATATGGCTACACCTTC
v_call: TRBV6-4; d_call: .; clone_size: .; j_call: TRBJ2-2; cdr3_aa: CASSVGGWTGELFF; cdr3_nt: TGTGCCAGCAGTGTCGGGGGCTGGACCGGGGAGCTGTTTTTT
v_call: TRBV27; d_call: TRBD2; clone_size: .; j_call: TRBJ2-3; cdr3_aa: CASSSRLAGGTDTQYF; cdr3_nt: TGTGCCAGCAGTTCCCGATTAGCGGGGGGCACAGATACGCAGTATTTT
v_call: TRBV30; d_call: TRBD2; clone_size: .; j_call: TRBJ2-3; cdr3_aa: CAWTAGGPDTQYF; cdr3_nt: TGTGCCTGGACGGCGGGGGGGCCGGATACGCAGTATTTT
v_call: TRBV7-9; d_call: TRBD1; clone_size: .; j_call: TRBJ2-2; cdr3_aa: CASTDEGGAYTGELFF; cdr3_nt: TGTGCCAGCACCGACGAAGGGGGCGCGTACACCGGGGAGCTGTTTTTT
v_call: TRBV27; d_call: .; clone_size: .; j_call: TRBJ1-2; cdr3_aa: CATWKVGAGDGYTF; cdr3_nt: TGTGCCACCTGGAAAGTCGGGGCTGGGGATGGCTACACCTTC
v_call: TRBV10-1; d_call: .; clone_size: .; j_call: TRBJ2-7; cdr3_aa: CASSESGVEAYEQYF; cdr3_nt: TGCGCCAGCAGTGAGTCGGGGGTTGAGGCCTACGAGCAGTACTTC
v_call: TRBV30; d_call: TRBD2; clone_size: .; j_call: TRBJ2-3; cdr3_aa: CAWRMRGSTDTQYF; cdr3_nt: TGTGCCTGGAGGATGCGGGGGAGCACAGATACGCAGTATTTT
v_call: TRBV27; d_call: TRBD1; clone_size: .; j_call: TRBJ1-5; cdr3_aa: CASRPDRNQPQHF; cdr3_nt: TGTGCCAGCAGACCGGACAGGAATCAGCCCCAGCATTTT
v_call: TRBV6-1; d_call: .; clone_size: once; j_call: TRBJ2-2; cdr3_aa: CASNWGDGGELFF; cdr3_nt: TGTGCCAGCAACTGGGGGGACGGCGGGGAGCTGTTTTTT
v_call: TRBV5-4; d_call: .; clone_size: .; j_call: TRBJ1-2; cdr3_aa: CASSWGTLGTNYGYTF; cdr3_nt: TGTGCCAGCAGCTGGGGGACGTTAGGCACTAACTATGGCTACACCTTC
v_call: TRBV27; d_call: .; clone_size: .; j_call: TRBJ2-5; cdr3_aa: CASSFSYQGQETQYF; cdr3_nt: TGTGCCAGCAGTTTCTCATACCAGGGGCAAGAGACCCAGTACTTC